Listed below are T cell receptor beta chains from one sample, sequenced in a study of blood T cell repertoires in COVID-19. The assay was immunoSEQ multiplex PCR, and TCRdb's table has in-frame clones only and misses some. The repertoire consists of 150,000 to 200,000 clones, with 80% to 90% occurring once and the leading ten covering approximately 9.4%. Sequenced input: PBMCs or T cells enriched from blood (not recorded which). These receptors were taken from a woman aged 18-29 years who had recovered from COVID-19. Each CDR3 is given with its conserved first and last residue.

cdr3_aa: CASRDINTGELFF
v_call: TRBV19

cdr3_aa: CASSLSLASGRNYNEQFF
v_call: TRBV11-3

cdr3_aa: CASSYSGQAGDYGYTF
v_call: TRBV6-5

cdr3_aa: CASSLGTGQGLAFF
v_call: TRBV27

cdr3_aa: CASSPLHDTEAFF
v_call: TRBV18

cdr3_aa: CASSPTSRSSYEQYF
v_call: TRBV28

cdr3_aa: CASSYPTGVTFEAFF
v_call: TRBV6-5

cdr3_aa: CASSQLTETQYF
v_call: TRBV3-1/TRBV3-2

cdr3_aa: CASSNGLGEQYF
v_call: TRBV7-9

cdr3_aa: CASSPRGRGLDEQYF
v_call: TRBV18

cdr3_aa: CASSSRLAGVPYEQYF
v_call: TRBV5-4

cdr3_aa: CASSDRTGGFTEAFF
v_call: TRBV19

cdr3_aa: CASSEGDGAGNYGYTF
v_call: TRBV6-1

cdr3_aa: CSGDSFDDEQFF
v_call: TRBV29-1

cdr3_aa: CASSLSRADTQYF
v_call: TRBV27

cdr3_aa: CASSPYGSSRGSPYEQYF
v_call: TRBV28

cdr3_aa: CASSIGGAGYEQYF
v_call: TRBV7-2

cdr3_aa: CASSKTGGNEKLFF
v_call: TRBV7-8

cdr3_aa: CASSQGQNNSPLHF
v_call: TRBV6-5

cdr3_aa: CASSQSGVEQYF
v_call: TRBV3-1/TRBV3-2

cdr3_aa: CASSFGGAYNEQFF
v_call: TRBV28

cdr3_aa: CASSASGGLETQYF
v_call: TRBV4-2

cdr3_aa: CAWSALGNQPQHF
v_call: TRBV30

cdr3_aa: CATKSQENTEAFF
v_call: TRBV19

cdr3_aa: CASRFSGRESEQFF
v_call: TRBV18

cdr3_aa: CASSFNGQLNSPLHF
v_call: TRBV7-2

cdr3_aa: CASMRFETGVAFF
v_call: TRBV6-5

cdr3_aa: CAALDKALAKNIQYF
v_call: TRBV28

cdr3_aa: CASSVSGGNAFF
v_call: TRBV9

cdr3_aa: CSVDEEGQGVFGYTF
v_call: TRBV29-1

cdr3_aa: CAWSVGGAGGETQYF
v_call: TRBV30

cdr3_aa: CAWTLSNPVGYTF
v_call: TRBV30

cdr3_aa: CASSSVKERPYEQYF
v_call: TRBV5-1

cdr3_aa: CASSPTTGVDTEAFF
v_call: TRBV9

cdr3_aa: CASRPRLGRNNEQFF
v_call: TRBV28

cdr3_aa: CASSQDPSSGSYNEQFF
v_call: TRBV4-2

cdr3_aa: CASRADNEKLFF
v_call: TRBV2

cdr3_aa: CASSLYQGSQSVSQFF
v_call: TRBV7-3

cdr3_aa: CASSLGAGGVLLYEQYF
v_call: TRBV5-1

cdr3_aa: CASSQTRDRGQYEQYF
v_call: TRBV4-3

cdr3_aa: CASSLDRLNRQTQYF
v_call: TRBV28

cdr3_aa: CSVSDSEAFF
v_call: TRBV29-1

cdr3_aa: CASSLNYEQYF
v_call: TRBV3-1/TRBV3-2

cdr3_aa: CASSVQRESHEQFF
v_call: TRBV2

cdr3_aa: CASSYRGPPYEQYF
v_call: TRBV5-4

cdr3_aa: CASSLYGTSGGADTQYF
v_call: TRBV7-9

cdr3_aa: CASSLGRSGQETQYF
v_call: TRBV5-1

cdr3_aa: CAISQTMGQGRSGNTIYF
v_call: TRBV10-3

cdr3_aa: CASSRVGGGVQFF
v_call: TRBV27

cdr3_aa: CASSFSVGTSTYEQYF
v_call: TRBV7-9

cdr3_aa: CASKRVKSYGYTF
v_call: TRBV11-2

cdr3_aa: CASSPGTVNTEAFF
v_call: TRBV7-3

cdr3_aa: CASSRSGGYYNEQFF
v_call: TRBV7-2

cdr3_aa: CASSDRGFTEAFF
v_call: TRBV10-2

cdr3_aa: CASSSSGGEQYF
v_call: TRBV7-7

cdr3_aa: CASSLLGTDPSGEQYF
v_call: TRBV27